This T cell receptor beta chain was captured in a study of blood T cell repertoires in COVID-19. J gave up 4 bases and V 2 bases, and 9 bases lay outside the gene matches. CDR1 and CDR2 (germline): ENHRY, SYGVKD. This CDR3 contains 16 residues. As originally analysed: Reference gene primer amplification yielded estimated nucleated cell counts. The protocol was immunoSEQ multiplex PCR, while the TCRdb copy is restricted to in-frame clones and leaves out a portion. V, J and clone size are those of that table, while D and trimming were read from the DNA. Of under 450,000 clones listed, 70% to 90% are singletons.

The TCR originated in an older woman with COVID-19, enrolled during active disease. Source material: peripheral blood. The V and J genes are TRBV10-3 and TRBJ1-2; 8 positions match TRBD1. In DNA, the CDR3 is TGTGCCATCAGTGAGCCCGCAGGGGGCCTTTTCTATGGCTACACCTTC. Residues: CAISEPAGGLFYGYTF.